The TCR beta chain under discussion was sequenced for a study of cytomegalovirus exposure and HLA in healthy donors. Here immunoSEQ multiplex PCR was the method, and the copy in TCRdb shows in-frame clones only, minus some. The sample records some 240,000 clones, around 78% being singletons. The sample consisted of PBMCs. This receptor was identified in a woman aged 18-29 years in good health and CMV-seronegative.

CDR3 protein: CAVGDHEQYF. DNA for the CDR3: TGTGCCGTGGGGGACCACGAGCAGTACTTC. The chain has TRBV28 and TRBJ2-7, with D possibly called TRBD1 or TRBD2 (5 bases each). The CDR3 contains 10 residues. V was pared by 11 bases and J by 5 bases, with 10 bases between. CDR1 and CDR2 from the germline V gene are MDHEN and SYDVKM.